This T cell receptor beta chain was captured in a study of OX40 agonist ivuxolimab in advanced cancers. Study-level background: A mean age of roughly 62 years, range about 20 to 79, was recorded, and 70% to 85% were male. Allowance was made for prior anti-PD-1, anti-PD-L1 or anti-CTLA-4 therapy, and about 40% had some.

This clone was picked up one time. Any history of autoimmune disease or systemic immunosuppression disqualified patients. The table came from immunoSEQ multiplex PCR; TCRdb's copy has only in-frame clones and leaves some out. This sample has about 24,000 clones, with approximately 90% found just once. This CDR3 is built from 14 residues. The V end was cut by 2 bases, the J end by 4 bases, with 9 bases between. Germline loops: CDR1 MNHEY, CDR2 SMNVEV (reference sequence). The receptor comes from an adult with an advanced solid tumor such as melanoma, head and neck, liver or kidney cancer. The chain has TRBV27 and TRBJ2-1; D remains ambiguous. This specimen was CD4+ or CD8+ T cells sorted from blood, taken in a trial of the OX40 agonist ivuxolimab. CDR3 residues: CASSLRAEYNEQFF. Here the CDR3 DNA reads TGTGCCAGCAGTTTAAGGGCAGAATACAATGAGCAGTTCTTC.